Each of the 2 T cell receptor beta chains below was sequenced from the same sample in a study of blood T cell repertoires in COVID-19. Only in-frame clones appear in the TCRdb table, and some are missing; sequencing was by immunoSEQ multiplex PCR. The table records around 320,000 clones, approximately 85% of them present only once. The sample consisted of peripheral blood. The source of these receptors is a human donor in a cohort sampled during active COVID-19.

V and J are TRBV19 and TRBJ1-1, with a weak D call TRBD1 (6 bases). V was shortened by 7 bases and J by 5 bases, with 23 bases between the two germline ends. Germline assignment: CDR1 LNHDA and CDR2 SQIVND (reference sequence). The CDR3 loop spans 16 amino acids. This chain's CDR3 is CASNNRAKGMRTEAFF. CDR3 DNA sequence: TGTGCCAGTAACAACAGGGCAAAAGGGATGAGGACTGAAGCTTTCTTT.

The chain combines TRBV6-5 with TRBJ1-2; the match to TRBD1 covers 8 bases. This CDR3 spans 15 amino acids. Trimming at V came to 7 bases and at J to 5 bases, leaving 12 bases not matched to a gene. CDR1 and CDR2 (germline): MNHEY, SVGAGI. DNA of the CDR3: TGTGCCAGCAACTCTTATTCAGGGGGCGGGTATGGCTACACCTTC. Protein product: CASNSYSGGGYGYTF.